These T cell receptor beta chains were read from a single sample in a study of blood T cell repertoires in COVID-19. Generated by immunoSEQ multiplex PCR, the TCRdb table keeps only in-frame clones and is missing some. This sample has about 230,000 clones, with roughly 80% found just once. Sequenced sample: peripheral blood. The source of these receptors is a woman aged 80 or older with acute or convalescent COVID-19. The CDR3 runs from the conserved cysteine through the conserved F or W.

v_gene: TRBV4-1
CDR3aa: CASSQASGVGYGYTF

v_gene: TRBV5-1
CDR3aa: CASTQTQGATPRGYTF

v_gene: TRBV7-2
CDR3aa: CASSPPGLASTGELFF

v_gene: TRBV18
CDR3aa: CASSPPGQSLNQPQHF

v_gene: TRBV18
CDR3aa: CASSLSGANTGELFF

v_gene: TRBV3-1/TRBV3-2
CDR3aa: CASSPTGGPSYEQYF

v_gene: TRBV3-1/TRBV3-2
CDR3aa: CASSQDSELLAGSDTQYF

v_gene: TRBV30
CDR3aa: CAWSLRNTIYF

v_gene: TRBV3-1/TRBV3-2
CDR3aa: CASSLGQSTGELFF

v_gene: TRBV15
CDR3aa: CATDPGMNTEAFF

v_gene: TRBV15
CDR3aa: CATSRATGVDGYTF

v_gene: TRBV12-5
CDR3aa: CASGIDRQETQYF

v_gene: TRBV7-2
CDR3aa: CASSLGLAFHEQYF

v_gene: TRBV4-1
CDR3aa: CASSRTPGANYGYTF

v_gene: TRBV5-1
CDR3aa: CASSSSSPNTGELFF

v_gene: TRBV11-3
CDR3aa: CASSLGLAGRETQYF

v_gene: TRBV9
CDR3aa: CASSLRLAETDEQFF

v_gene: TRBV6-1
CDR3aa: CASSEASPYNEQFF

v_gene: TRBV12-3/TRBV12-4
CDR3aa: CASSLDRGEKLFF

v_gene: TRBV2
CDR3aa: CASSVRGSGTGELFF

v_gene: TRBV3-1/TRBV3-2
CDR3aa: CASSQDWQSYEQYF

v_gene: TRBV7-8
CDR3aa: CASSSGYGEQYF

v_gene: TRBV10-1
CDR3aa: CASSTAGQAEAFF

v_gene: TRBV27
CDR3aa: CASSLFGYEQYF

v_gene: TRBV2
CDR3aa: CASIPAPQGSGVNEQFF

v_gene: TRBV6-2/TRBV6-3
CDR3aa: CASSTPQFDRPIEAFF